The entry below describes one TCR beta chain. This entry comes from a study of CD8 T cells in Susac syndrome. Reverse transcription of roughly 0.45 to 1 ug RNA was performed with random hexamers. TCRdb fed the immunoSEQ multiplex PCR reads into MiXCR, producing one record per CDR3 protein. Among about 400,000 distinct CDR3 sequences, roughly 85% were seen once, and the ten largest hold 0.09% to 0.15%. V was clipped by 5 bases and J by 1 base, with 6 bases between them. There are 13 residues in the CDR3. The germline V gene encodes CDR1 MDHEN and CDR2 SYDVKM. The chain has TRBV28 and TRBJ2-1, with D hard to call. Sequencing input: CD8+ T cells from PBMCs. The TCR was taken from a human donor with multiple sclerosis. The CDR3 DNA sequence: TGTGCCAGCAGTACTCCTTCCTACAATGAGCAGTTCTTC. Protein sequence: CASSTPSYNEQFF.